This T cell receptor (beta chain) was captured in a study of Graves' ophthalmopathy and Graves' hyperthyroidism. As for the study in general: Ahead of any treatment, peripheral blood was obtained at the initial diagnosis.

This clonotype appeared many times. Antigen unknown. For repertoire sequencing, the TCR beta CDR3 regions were amplified from RNA transcripts. RT-PCR in the first round used HTBI primers; a second-round multiplex PCR followed. TCRdb recomputed calls from the multiplex PCR reads with MiXCR, one row per CDR3 protein. The sample has some 200,000 distinct CDR3 sequences, roughly 27% seen once. Points from the study as a whole: Ophthalmopathy and stable hyperthyroidism were discriminated by a 13-signature model, with roughly 88% sensitivity and around 77% specificity. The model achieved 55% to 71% sensitivity and less than 85% specificity for ophthalmopathy progression.

This CDR3 comprises 19 residues. CDR1 and CDR2 (germline): MNHEY, SVGEGT. V shed 2 bases, J shed 2 bases, and the junction held 8 bases outside the gene matches. Material: peripheral blood. The sequence was collected from a man in his forties or fifties with Graves' ophthalmopathy. This chain uses TRBV6-2 or TRBV6-3 with TRBJ2-2; 13 nucleotides match TRBD2. In DNA, the CDR3 is TGTGCCAGCAGTTACCCCCGGACTAGCGGGAGCCTCAACACCGGGGAGCTGTTTTTT. Residues: CASSYPRTSGSLNTGELFF.